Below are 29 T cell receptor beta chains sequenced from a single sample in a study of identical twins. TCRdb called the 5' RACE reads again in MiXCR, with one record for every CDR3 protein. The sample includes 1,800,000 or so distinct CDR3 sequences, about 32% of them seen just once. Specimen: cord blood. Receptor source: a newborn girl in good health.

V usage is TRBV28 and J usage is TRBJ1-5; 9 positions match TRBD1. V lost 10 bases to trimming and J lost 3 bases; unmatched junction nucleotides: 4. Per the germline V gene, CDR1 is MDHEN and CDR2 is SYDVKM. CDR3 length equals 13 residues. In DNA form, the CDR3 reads TGTGCCACAGACAGGGGGACCAATCAGCCCCAGCATTTT. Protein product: CATDRGTNQPQHF.

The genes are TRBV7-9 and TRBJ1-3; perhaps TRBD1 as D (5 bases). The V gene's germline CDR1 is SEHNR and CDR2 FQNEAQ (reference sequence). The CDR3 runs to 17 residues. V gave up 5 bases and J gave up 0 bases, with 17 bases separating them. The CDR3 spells CASSRTPGRGSGNTIYF. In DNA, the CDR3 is TGTGCCAGCAGCCGAACCCCTGGGAGGGGCTCTGGAAACACCATATATTTT. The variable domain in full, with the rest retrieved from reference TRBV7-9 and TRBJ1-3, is DTGVSQNPRHKITKRGQNVTFRCDPISEHNRLYWYRQTLGQGPEFLTYFQNEAQLEKSRLLSDRFSAERPKGSFSTLEIQRTEQGDSAMYLCASSRTPGRGSGNTIYFGEGSWLTVV.

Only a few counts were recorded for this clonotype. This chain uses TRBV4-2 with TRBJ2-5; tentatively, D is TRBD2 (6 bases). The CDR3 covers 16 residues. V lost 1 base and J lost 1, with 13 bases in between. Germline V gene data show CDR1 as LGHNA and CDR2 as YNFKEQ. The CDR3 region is CASSQGRDRSQETQYF. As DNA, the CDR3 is TGTGCCAGCAGCCAAGGGAGGGACCGATCCCAAGAGACCCAGTACTTC.

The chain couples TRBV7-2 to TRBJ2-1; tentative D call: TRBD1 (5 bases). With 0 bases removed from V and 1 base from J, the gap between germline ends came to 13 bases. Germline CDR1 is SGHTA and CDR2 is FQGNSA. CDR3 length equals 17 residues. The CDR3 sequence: CASSLAPDSHSYNEQFF. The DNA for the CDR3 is TGTGCCAGCAGCTTAGCGCCCGACAGTCATTCCTACAATGAGCAGTTCTTC.

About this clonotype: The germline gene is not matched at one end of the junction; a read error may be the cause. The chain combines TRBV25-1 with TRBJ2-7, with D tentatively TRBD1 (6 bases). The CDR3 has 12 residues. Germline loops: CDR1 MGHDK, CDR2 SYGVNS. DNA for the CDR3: TGTGCCTGCAGTGAAAAGACAGGCGAGCAGTACTTC. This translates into CACSEKTGEQYF.

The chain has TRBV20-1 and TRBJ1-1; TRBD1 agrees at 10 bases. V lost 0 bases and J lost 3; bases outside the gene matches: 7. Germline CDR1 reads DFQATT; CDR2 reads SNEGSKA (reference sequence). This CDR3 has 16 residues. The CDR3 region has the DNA TGCAGTGCTAGAGATTTGGACAGGGGGACCTACACTGAAGCTTTCTTT. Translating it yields CSARDLDRGTYTEAFF.

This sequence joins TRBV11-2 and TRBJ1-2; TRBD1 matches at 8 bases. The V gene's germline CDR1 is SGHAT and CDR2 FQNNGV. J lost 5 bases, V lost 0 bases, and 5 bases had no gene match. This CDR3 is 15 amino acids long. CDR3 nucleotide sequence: TGTGCCAGCAGCTTAGAGACAGGGGTTGCTTATGGCTACACCTTC. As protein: CASSLETGVAYGYTF. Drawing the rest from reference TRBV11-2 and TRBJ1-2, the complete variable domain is EAGVAQSPRYKIIEKRQSVAFWCNPISGHATLYWYQQILGQGPKLLIQFQNNGVVDDSQLPKDRFSAERLKGVDSTLKIQPAKLEDSAVYLCASSLETGVAYGYTFGSGTRLTVV.

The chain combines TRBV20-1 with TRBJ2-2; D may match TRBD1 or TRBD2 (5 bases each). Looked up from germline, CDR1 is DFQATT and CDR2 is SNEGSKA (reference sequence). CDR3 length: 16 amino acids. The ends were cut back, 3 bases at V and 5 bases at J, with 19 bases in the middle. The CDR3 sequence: CSARHLPGTTTGELFF. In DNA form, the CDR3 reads TGCAGTGCTAGGCACCTGCCCGGGACCACTACCGGGGAGCTGTTTTTT.

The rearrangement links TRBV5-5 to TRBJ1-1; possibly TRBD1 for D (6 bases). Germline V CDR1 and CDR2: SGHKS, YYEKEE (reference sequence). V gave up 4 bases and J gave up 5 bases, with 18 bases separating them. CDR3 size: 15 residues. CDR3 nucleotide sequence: TGTGCCAGCAGCCTCGACTGGGGGGCGGGAACTGAAGCTTTCTTT. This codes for CASSLDWGAGTEAFF.

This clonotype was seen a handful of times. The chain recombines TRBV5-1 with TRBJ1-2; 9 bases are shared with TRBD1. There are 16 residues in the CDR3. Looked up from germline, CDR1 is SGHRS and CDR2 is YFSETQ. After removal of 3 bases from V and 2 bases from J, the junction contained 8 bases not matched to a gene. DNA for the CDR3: TGCGCCAGCAGCTACATAAGGACAGGGGTGAACTATGGCTACACCTTC. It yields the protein CASSYIRTGVNYGYTF.

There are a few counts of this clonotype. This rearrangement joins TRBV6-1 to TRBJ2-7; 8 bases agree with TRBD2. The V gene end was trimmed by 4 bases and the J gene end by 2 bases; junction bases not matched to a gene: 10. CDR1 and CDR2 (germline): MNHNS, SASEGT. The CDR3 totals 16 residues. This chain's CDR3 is CASSAVRRGETYEQYF. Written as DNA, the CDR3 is TGTGCCAGCAGTGCCGTTCGGCGGGGGGAGACCTACGAGCAGTACTTC.

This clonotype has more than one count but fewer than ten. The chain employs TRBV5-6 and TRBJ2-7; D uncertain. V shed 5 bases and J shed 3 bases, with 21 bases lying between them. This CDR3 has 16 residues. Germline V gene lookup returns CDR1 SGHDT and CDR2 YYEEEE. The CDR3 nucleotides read TGTGCCAGCAGTTCAGTCGCAGTCCCTGGGAACTACGAGCAGTACTTC. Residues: CASSSVAVPGNYEQYF.

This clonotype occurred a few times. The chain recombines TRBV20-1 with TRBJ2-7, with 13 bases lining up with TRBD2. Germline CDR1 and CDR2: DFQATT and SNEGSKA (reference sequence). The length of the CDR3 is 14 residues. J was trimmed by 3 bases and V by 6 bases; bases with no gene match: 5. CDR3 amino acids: CSAPGTSGIYEQYF. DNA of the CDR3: TGCAGTGCCCCCGGGACTAGCGGGATCTACGAGCAGTACTTC.

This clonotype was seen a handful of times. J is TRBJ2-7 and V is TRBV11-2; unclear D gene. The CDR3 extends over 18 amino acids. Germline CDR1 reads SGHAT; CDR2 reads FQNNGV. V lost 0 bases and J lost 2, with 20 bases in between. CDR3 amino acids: CASSLDPGSPGYPYEQYF. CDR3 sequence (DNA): TGTGCCAGCAGCTTAGATCCAGGATCTCCAGGCTACCCCTACGAGCAGTACTTC.

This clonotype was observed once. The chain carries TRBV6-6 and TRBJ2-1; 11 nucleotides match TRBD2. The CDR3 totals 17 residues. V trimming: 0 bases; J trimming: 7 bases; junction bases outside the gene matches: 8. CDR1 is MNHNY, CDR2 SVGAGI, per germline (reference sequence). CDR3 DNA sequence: TGTGCCAGCAGTTACTCGGGGGTAGCGGGGGGGCGTAATGAGCAGTTCTTC. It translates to CASSYSGVAGGRNEQFF.

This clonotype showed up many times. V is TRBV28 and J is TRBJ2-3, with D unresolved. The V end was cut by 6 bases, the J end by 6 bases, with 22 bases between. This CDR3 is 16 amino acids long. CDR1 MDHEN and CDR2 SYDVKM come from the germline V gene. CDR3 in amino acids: CASSPLLFYTTDTQYF. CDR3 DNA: TGTGCCAGCAGCCCCTTACTATTTTACACGACGGATACGCAGTATTTT.

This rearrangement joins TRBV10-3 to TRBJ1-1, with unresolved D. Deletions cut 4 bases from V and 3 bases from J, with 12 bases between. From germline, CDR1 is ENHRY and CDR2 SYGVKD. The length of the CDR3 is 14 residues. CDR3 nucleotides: TGTGCCATCAGTGGGACGCAGACGCACACTGAAGCTTTCTTT. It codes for CAISGTQTHTEAFF.

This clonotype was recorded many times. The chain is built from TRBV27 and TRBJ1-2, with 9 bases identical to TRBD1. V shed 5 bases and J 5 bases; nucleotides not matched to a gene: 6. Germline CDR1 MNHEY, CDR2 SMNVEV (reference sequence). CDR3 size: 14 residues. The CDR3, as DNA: TGTGCCAGCAGTCCCCTAGGGACAGGGTATGGCTACACCTTC. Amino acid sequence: CASSPLGTGYGYTF.

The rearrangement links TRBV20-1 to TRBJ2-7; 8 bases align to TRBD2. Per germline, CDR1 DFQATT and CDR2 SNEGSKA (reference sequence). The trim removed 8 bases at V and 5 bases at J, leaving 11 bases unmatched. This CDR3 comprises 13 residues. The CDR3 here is CSPGRGGNDEQYF. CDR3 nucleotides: TGCAGTCCCGGTCGGGGGGGGAACGACGAGCAGTACTTC.

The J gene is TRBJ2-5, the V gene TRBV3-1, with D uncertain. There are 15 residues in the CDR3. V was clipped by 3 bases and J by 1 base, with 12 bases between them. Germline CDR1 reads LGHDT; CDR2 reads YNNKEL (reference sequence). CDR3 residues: CASSHDPRSQETQYF. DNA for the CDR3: TGTGCCAGCAGCCATGACCCTAGGTCCCAAGAGACCCAGTACTTC.

The CDR3 sequence is CASSQDGVGVQPQHF. CDR3 in DNA: TGCGCCAGCAGCCAAGACGGGGTTGGGGTCCAGCCCCAGCATTTT. The V gene is TRBV4-1, the J gene TRBJ1-5; D uncertain. V lost 0 bases to trimming and J lost 7 bases, with 13 bases between them. The CDR3 is 15 residues long. In germline, CDR1 is MGHRA, CDR2 YSYEKL.

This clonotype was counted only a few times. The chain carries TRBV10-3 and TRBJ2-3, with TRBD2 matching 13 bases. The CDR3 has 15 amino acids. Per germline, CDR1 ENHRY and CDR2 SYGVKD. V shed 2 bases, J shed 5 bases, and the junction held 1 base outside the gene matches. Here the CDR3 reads CAISEGLAGVDTQYF. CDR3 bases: TGTGCCATCAGTGAGGGACTAGCGGGAGTAGATACGCAGTATTTT.

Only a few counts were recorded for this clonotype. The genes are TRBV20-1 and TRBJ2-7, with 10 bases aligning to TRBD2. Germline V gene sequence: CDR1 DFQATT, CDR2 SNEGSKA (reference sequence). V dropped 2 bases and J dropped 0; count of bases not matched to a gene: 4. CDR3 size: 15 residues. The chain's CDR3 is CSARYSSGSSYEQYF. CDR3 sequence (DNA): TGCAGTGCTAGATACTCTAGCGGGAGCTCCTACGAGCAGTACTTC.

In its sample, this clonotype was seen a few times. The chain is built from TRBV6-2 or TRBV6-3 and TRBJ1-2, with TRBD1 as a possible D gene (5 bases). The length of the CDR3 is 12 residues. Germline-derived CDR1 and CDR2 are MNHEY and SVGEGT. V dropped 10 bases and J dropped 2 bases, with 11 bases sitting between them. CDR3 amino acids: CATLGRNYGYTF. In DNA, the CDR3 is TGTGCCACCCTGGGACGGAACTATGGCTACACCTTC.

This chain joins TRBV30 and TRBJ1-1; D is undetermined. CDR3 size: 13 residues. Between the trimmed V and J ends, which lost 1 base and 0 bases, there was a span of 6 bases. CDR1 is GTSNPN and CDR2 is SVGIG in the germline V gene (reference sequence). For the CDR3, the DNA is TGTGCCTGGAGTGCAGGAATGAACACTGAAGCTTTCTTT. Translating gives CAWSAGMNTEAFF. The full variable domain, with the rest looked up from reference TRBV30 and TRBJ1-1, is SQTIHQWPATLVQPVGSPLSLECTVEGTSNPNLYWYRQAAGRGLQLLFYSVGIGQISSEVPQNLSASRPQDRQFILSSKKLLLSDSGFYLCAWSAGMNTEAFFGQGTRLTVV.

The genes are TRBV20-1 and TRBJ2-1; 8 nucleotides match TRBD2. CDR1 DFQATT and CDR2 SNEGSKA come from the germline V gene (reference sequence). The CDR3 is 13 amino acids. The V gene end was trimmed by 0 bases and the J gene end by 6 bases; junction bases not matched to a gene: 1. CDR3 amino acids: CSARDGTSNEQFF. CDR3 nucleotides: TGCAGTGCTAGAGATGGGACTAGCAATGAGCAGTTCTTC.

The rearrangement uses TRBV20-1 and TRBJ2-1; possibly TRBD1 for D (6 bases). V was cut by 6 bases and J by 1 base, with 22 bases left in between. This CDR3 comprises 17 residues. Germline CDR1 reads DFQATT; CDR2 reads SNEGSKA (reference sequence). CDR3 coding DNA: TGCAGTGCCACGCAGGGATACAGGGTAGAGTCCTACAATGAGCAGTTCTTC. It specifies CSATQGYRVESYNEQFF.

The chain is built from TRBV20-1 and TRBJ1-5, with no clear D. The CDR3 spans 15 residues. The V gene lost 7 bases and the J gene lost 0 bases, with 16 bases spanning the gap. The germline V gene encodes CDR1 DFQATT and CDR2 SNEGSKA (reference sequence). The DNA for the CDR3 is TGCAGTGTCCGAGACCGGCGGTATAGCAATCAGCCCCAGCATTTT. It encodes CSVRDRRYSNQPQHF.

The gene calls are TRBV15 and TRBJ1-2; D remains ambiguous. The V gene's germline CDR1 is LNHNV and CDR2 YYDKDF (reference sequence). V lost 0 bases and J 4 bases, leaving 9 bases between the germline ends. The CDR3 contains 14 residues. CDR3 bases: TGTGCCACCAGCAGAGATCCAGGCCTCTATGGCTACACCTTC. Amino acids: CATSRDPGLYGYTF.